A single sample gave rise to the 14 T cell receptor beta chains below, sequenced in a study of blood T cell repertoires in COVID-19. Libraries were prepared by immunoSEQ multiplex PCR; TCRdb keeps only in-frame clonotypes and omits some of them. Here the sample spans 200,000 to 250,000 clones, 87% being singletons. Material for sequencing was PBMCs or T cells enriched from blood (not recorded which). These receptors were taken from a man younger than 45 who had recovered from COVID-19.

The V and J genes are TRBV19 and TRBJ1-5; D ambiguous. From germline, CDR1 is LNHDA and CDR2 SQIVND (reference sequence). V was clipped by 11 bases and J by 1 base, with 15 bases between them. The CDR3 is made up of 14 amino acids. CDR3 DNA sequence: TGTGCCTCAGACACGGGGTTCAGCAATCAGCCCCAGCATTTT. Its translation: CASDTGFSNQPQHF.

V gene TRBV6-5 combines with J gene TRBJ1-4, with 7 bases aligning to TRBD1. CDR3 length: 15 residues. Germline V lookup: CDR1 MNHEY, CDR2 SVGAGI. Trimming removed 5 bases from V and 6 bases from J; junction bases left unmatched: 9. CDR3 in DNA: TGTGCCAGCAGTACGGGGGACAGCATGGATGAAAAACTGTTTTTT. Translating gives CASSTGDSMDEKLFF.

The chain carries TRBV2 and TRBJ2-3, with 14 bases matching TRBD2. CDR3 length: 15 amino acids. J lost 8 bases, V lost 7 bases, and 8 bases had no gene match. Germline CDR1 SNHLY, CDR2 FYNNEI. DNA of the CDR3: TGTGCCAGCACCATGGGACTAGCGGGAGTCGGTACGCAGTATTTT. It yields the protein CASTMGLAGVGTQYF. Full variable domain (outside the CDR3, taken from reference TRBV2 and TRBJ2-3): EPEVTQTPSHQVTQMGQEVILRCVPISNHLYFYWYRQILGQKVEFLVSFYNNEISEKSEIFDDQFSVERPDGSNFTLKIRSTKLEDSAMYFCASTMGLAGVGTQYFGPGTRLTVL.

V is TRBV9 and J is TRBJ1-2, with D possibly being TRBD1 (5 bases). Germline V CDR1 and CDR2: SGDLS, YYNGEE. Trimming pared 0 bases from V and 9 bases from J, leaving 9 bases between. The CDR3 is 12 residues long. CDR3: CASSVAGGSYTF. The CDR3 nucleotides read TGTGCCAGCAGCGTAGCGGGGGGGAGCTACACCTTC. Combining the CDR3 with reference TRBV9 and TRBJ1-2 gives the whole variable domain DSGVTQTPKHLITATGQRVTLRCSPRSGDLSVYWYQQSLDQGLQFLIQYYNGEERAKGNILERFSAQQFPDLHSELNLSSLELGDSALYFCASSVAGGSYTFGSGTRLTVV.

A note on this clone: The sample holds other DNA sequences that translate to the same CDR3. The chain recombines TRBV5-1 with TRBJ2-3, with 7 bases aligning to TRBD2. V was clipped by 1 base and J by 3 bases; unmatched bases: 5. Germline CDR1 is SGHRS and CDR2 is YFSETQ. This CDR3 is 15 amino acids long. Written as DNA, the CDR3 is TGCGCCAGCAGCTTGAGCGGGGTGGGTACAGATACGCAGTATTTT. It translates to CASSLSGVGTDTQYF.

Only one count was recorded for this clone. V usage is TRBV30 and J usage is TRBJ1-2; D is uncertain. Trimming removed 2 bases at V and 0 bases at J, with 7 bases between. The germline gives CDR1 GTSNPN, CDR2 SVGIG (reference sequence). The CDR3 covers 13 residues. DNA for the CDR3: TGTGCCTGGAGTAGGAGAACTAACTATGGCTACACCTTC. This gives the protein CAWSRRTNYGYTF.

CDR3 DNA: TGCGCCAGCAGCTTGTCTGGACAGGGCCCTTACGAGCAGTACTTC. Its protein product is CASSLSGQGPYEQYF. The gene calls are TRBV5-1 and TRBJ2-7; 8 bases agree with TRBD1. This CDR3 has 15 residues. The germline V gene encodes CDR1 SGHRS and CDR2 YFSETQ. V dropped 1 base and J dropped 4; count of bases not matched to a gene: 7.

The chain couples TRBV5-1 to TRBJ2-5, with 7 positions matching TRBD1. The junction had 5 bases not matched to a gene; V was cut back by 1 base and J by 5 bases. The CDR3 is 14 amino acids. Germline values: CDR1 SGHRS, CDR2 YFSETQ. CDR3 in amino acids: CASSLSGQDETQYF. The CDR3 DNA reads as TGCGCCAGCAGCTTGTCCGGACAGGATGAGACCCAGTACTTC. Full variable domain (missing parts from reference TRBV5-1 and TRBJ2-5): KAGVTQTPRYLIKTRGQQVTLSCSPISGHRSVSWYQQTPGQGLQFLFEYFSETQRNKGNFPGRFSGRQFSNSRSEMNVSTLELGDSALYLCASSLSGQDETQYFGPGTRLLVL.

The chain combines TRBV5-5 with TRBJ2-5; a possible D gene is TRBD1 (6 bases). V was clipped by 4 bases and J by 3 bases, with 13 bases between them. Looked up from germline, CDR1 is SGHKS and CDR2 is YYEKEE (reference sequence). The CDR3 has 14 residues. The CDR3, as DNA: TGTGCCAGCAGCCAAAAAGAGGGGGAAGAGACCCAGTACTTC. Translating it yields CASSQKEGEETQYF.

This chain links TRBV15 with TRBJ1-4; perhaps TRBD1 as D (5 bases). This CDR3 has 15 residues. V was trimmed by 0 bases and J by 4 bases, leaving 9 bases between them. Germline CDR1 and CDR2: LNHNV and YYDKDF (reference sequence). Here the CDR3 reads CATSREGAFNEKLFF. In DNA form, the CDR3 reads TGTGCCACCAGCAGAGAAGGGGCCTTTAATGAAAAACTGTTTTTT.

In its sample, this clone was seen once. The V and J genes are TRBV10-3 and TRBJ2-3; D may be TRBD2 (6 bases). The CDR3 sequence is 16 residues long. Germline V lookup: CDR1 ENHRY, CDR2 SYGVKD. Trimming cost V 6 bases and J 4 bases, with 20 bases left between them. The CDR3 coding sequence is TGTGCCATCAGGATAACGGGACTCACAGAATCAGATACGCAGTATTTT. Its translation is CAIRITGLTESDTQYF.

This clone was detected once. This rearrangement joins TRBV11-2 to TRBJ2-1, with a tentative D call TRBD1 (6 bases). Looked up from germline, CDR1 is SGHAT and CDR2 is FQNNGV. V lost 0 bases and J 6 bases, leaving 12 bases between the germline ends. The CDR3 is made up of 15 amino acids. CDR3 amino acids: CASSLEGAPPNEQFF. CDR3 sequence (DNA): TGTGCCAGCAGCTTAGAGGGGGCGCCCCCCAATGAGCAGTTCTTC.

The DNA for the CDR3 is TGCGCCAGCAGCTTGGGAGGGACTTACTACGAGCAGTACTTC. It codes for CASSLGGTYYEQYF. The chain uses TRBV5-1 and TRBJ2-7; possible D gene TRBD2, 6 bases. The germline V and J ends were trimmed by 0 bases and 3 bases, with 10 bases remaining between them. This CDR3 is 14 amino acids long. CDR1 and CDR2 from the germline V gene are SGHRS and YFSETQ.

The V gene is TRBV6-1, the J gene TRBJ2-1; 13 nucleotides align to TRBD2. The CDR3 has 17 residues. Germline V gives CDR1 MNHNS, CDR2 SASEGT. The J segment lost 7 bases and the V segment lost 3 bases, leaving 9 bases of the junction unmatched. The CDR3 DNA follows: TGTGCCAGCAGTGACAGGCCCGGGACTAGCGGGACTAATGAGCAGTTCTTC. Its protein is CASSDRPGTSGTNEQFF.